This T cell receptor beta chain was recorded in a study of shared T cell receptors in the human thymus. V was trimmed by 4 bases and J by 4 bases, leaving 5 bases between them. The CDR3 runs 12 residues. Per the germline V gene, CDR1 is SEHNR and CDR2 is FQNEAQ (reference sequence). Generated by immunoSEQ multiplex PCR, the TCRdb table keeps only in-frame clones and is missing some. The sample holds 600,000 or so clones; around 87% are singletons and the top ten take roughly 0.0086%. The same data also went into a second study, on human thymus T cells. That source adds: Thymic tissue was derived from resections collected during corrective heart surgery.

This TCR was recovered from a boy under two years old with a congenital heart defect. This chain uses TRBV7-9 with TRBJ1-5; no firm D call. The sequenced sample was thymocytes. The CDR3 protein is CASSSTNQPQHF. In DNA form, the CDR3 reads TGTGCCAGCAGCTCCACAAATCAGCCCCAGCATTTT.